This entry describes one TCR beta chain. Its matching antigen is unknown. Sequenced with the Oncomine TCR Beta short-read assay was DNA taken from cultured CD4+ T cells. From the PCR reads, TCRdb called clonotypes with MiXCR, one entry per CDR3 protein. The sample lists several thousand distinct CDR3 sequences; around 61% were seen once. This specimen comes from a study of vaccination and CD4 T cells after COVID-19. Study background: Nasal swab PCR had detected SARS-CoV-2 in convalescent patients, fewer than 10 mild and one severe. The convalescents, six males and four females, included two who were Hispanic.

The treatment here: approximately 9-day PBMC culture with coronavirus spike peptide pools or control peptides (ViraFEST assay). ViraFEST used peptide pools to expand antigen-specific T cells and subsequently sequenced their TCRs. The CDR3 covers 14 residues. Trimming took off 0 bases at V and 4 bases at J, with 9 bases between the two ends. Per the germline V gene, CDR1 is KGHSH and CDR2 is LQKENI. The source is a human donor who had recovered from COVID-19. Sequenced: CD4+ T cells from blood, cultured in vitro. The chain couples TRBV18 to TRBJ1-1, with D possibly TRBD1 on 5 matching bases. Here the CDR3 DNA reads TGTGCCAGCTCACCACCGTCCAGGGCCACTGAAGCTTTCTTT. As protein: CASSPPSRATEAFF.